Below, 10 T cell receptor beta chains from the same sample are listed, as sequenced in a study of CD8+ T cells in alopecia areata. Specified treatment: oral pan-JAK inhibitor, 5-10 mg twice daily. RNA extraction and reverse transcription yielded cDNA as sequencing template. Only in-frame clones appear in the TCRdb table, and some are missing; sequencing was by immunoSEQ multiplex PCR. The sample contains about 190,000 clones, 60% to 70% of which appear only once. Sequenced material: CD4+ T cells sorted from blood, taken at week 4, from a patient treated with tofacitinib. The receptor source for this set is a human donor with alopecia areata.

The chain has TRBV29-1 and TRBJ2-1, with D possibly TRBD1 on 6 matching bases. The germline gives CDR1 SQVTM, CDR2 ANQGSEA. Between the trimmed V and J ends, which lost 5 bases and 4 bases, there was a span of 12 bases. This CDR3 region has 13 residues. CDR3 region: CSVPGHRYNEQFF. CDR3 nucleotides: TGCAGCGTTCCGGGACACCGATACAATGAGCAGTTCTTC.

This rearrangement joins TRBV5-1 to TRBJ2-7; 8 bases match TRBD1. The CDR3 loop spans 14 amino acids. V lost 4 bases and J lost 0; bases outside the gene matches: 3. Germline V gene lookup returns CDR1 SGHRS and CDR2 YFSETQ. CDR3 region: CASSATGGSYEQYF. In DNA form, the CDR3 reads TGCGCCAGCAGCGCTACAGGGGGCTCCTACGAGCAGTACTTC. The full variable domain, with the rest looked up from reference TRBV5-1 and TRBJ2-7, is KAGVTQTPRYLIKTRGQQVTLSCSPISGHRSVSWYQQTPGQGLQFLFEYFSETQRNKGNFPGRFSGRQFSNSRSEMNVSTLELGDSALYLCASSATGGSYEQYFGPGTRLTVT.

The chain joins TRBV2 to TRBJ1-1; D possibly corresponds to TRBD1 (6 bases). This CDR3 comprises 13 residues. V gave up 4 bases and J gave up 1 base, with 7 bases separating them. Germline values: CDR1 SNHLY, CDR2 FYNNEI. This CDR3 reads CASSVGQNTEAFF. CDR3 coding DNA: TGTGCCAGCAGTGTGGGACAGAACACTGAAGCTTTCTTT.

J is TRBJ2-5 and V is TRBV29-1; 7 bases align to TRBD2. The CDR3 has 13 residues. Germline CDR1 and CDR2: SQVTM and ANQGSEA. The J segment lost 5 bases and the V segment lost 6 bases, leaving 9 bases of the junction unmatched. The CDR3 DNA sequence: TGCAGCGTCCGTCGCGGGAGCATGGAGACCCAGTACTTC. Translated: CSVRRGSMETQYF.

This sequence joins TRBV15 and TRBJ2-5; D perhaps matches TRBD2 (6 bases). CDR1 is LNHNV and CDR2 is YYDKDF in the germline V gene (reference sequence). Trimming removed 5 bases from V and 7 bases from J, with 20 bases in between. The CDR3 covers 15 residues. CDR3 protein: CATSYTSNNYGTQYF. Here the CDR3 DNA reads TGTGCCACCAGCTATACTAGCAACAACTATGGGACCCAGTACTTC. Complete variable domain (other parts from reference TRBV15 and TRBJ2-5): DAMVIQNPRYQVTQFGKPVTLSCSQTLNHNVMYWYQQKSSQAPKLLFHYYDKDFNNEADTPDNFQSRRPNTSFCFLDIRSPGLGDTAMYLCATSYTSNNYGTQYFGPGTRLLVL.

The chain employs TRBV29-1 and TRBJ1-5, with D unclear. V was clipped by 0 bases and J by 6 bases, with 6 bases between them. The germline CDR1 and CDR2 sequences are SQVTM and ANQGSEA. CDR3 length equals 12 residues. The CDR3 sequence: CSVEDPGQPQHF. In DNA, the CDR3 is TGCAGCGTTGAAGATCCCGGTCAGCCCCAGCATTTT. The whole variable domain, remainder taken from reference TRBV29-1 and TRBJ1-5, is SAVISQKPSRDICQRGTSLTIQCQVDSQVTMMFWYRQQPGQSLTLIATANQGSEATYESGFVIDKFPISRPNLTFSTLTVSNMSPEDSSIYLCSVEDPGQPQHFGDGTRLSIL.

The chain has TRBV5-1 and TRBJ2-7; D remains unclear. Trimming stripped 0 bases from V and 1 base from J, with 5 bases between. Per the germline V gene, CDR1 is SGHRS and CDR2 is YFSETQ. The CDR3 has 13 residues. The CDR3 nucleotides are TGCGCCAGCAGCTTGGGGGCATCCTACGAGCAGTACTTC. Its protein product is CASSLGASYEQYF.

J is TRBJ1-5 and V is TRBV2; 11 positions match TRBD1. In germline, CDR1 is SNHLY, CDR2 FYNNEI. J gave up 7 bases and V 4 bases, and 6 bases lay outside the gene matches. The length of the CDR3 is 15 residues. CDR3 in DNA: TGTGCCAGCAGTGGGGGAGGACAGGGGGCCCAGCCCCAGCATTTT. This gives the protein CASSGGGQGAQPQHF. Based on the CDR3 plus reference TRBV2 and TRBJ1-5, the full variable domain is EPEVTQTPSHQVTQMGQEVILRCVPISNHLYFYWYRQILGQKVEFLVSFYNNEISEKSEIFDDQFSVERPDGSNFTLKIRSTKLEDSAMYFCASSGGGQGAQPQHFGDGTRLSIL.

The chain uses TRBV29-1 and TRBJ2-7, with D possibly matching TRBD1 (5 bases). The CDR3 covers 14 residues. The ends were cut back, 5 bases at V and 2 bases at J, with 16 bases in the middle. Germline values: CDR1 SQVTM, CDR2 ANQGSEA. DNA for the CDR3: TGCAGCGTTCACCAGGGTGATAGACCCTACGAGCAGTACTTC. It translates to CSVHQGDRPYEQYF.

The chain has TRBV7-8 and TRBJ2-1; 9 nucleotides line up with TRBD2. The trim removed 4 bases at V and 3 bases at J, leaving 10 bases unmatched. The germline V gene has CDR1 SGHVS and CDR2 FQNEAQ. The length of the CDR3 is 17 residues. The CDR3 DNA reads as TGTGCCAGCAGCTCCATCGGGACTAGCAGATACTACAATGAGCAGTTCTTC. Translating gives CASSSIGTSRYYNEQFF.